This TCR beta chain was observed in a study of cytomegalovirus exposure and HLA in healthy donors. Study-wide results and caveats: DRB1 showed the most TCR associations and HLA-C the fewest in a later analysis, as rates varied by HLA locus.

As concerns this clone: The antigen is undetermined.

The CDR3 has 13 residues. V dropped 3 bases and J dropped 5; count of bases not matched to a gene: 4. Germline V gives CDR1 MNHEY, CDR2 SMNVEV (reference sequence). Use of 60 Vbeta and 13 Jbeta primers characterized the PCR. Method: immunoSEQ multiplex PCR; TCRdb's copy keeps in-frame clones and lacks some. The repertoire holds 75,000 to 100,000 clones, with 60% to 80% as singletons. The genes are TRBV27 and TRBJ2-7; 7 bases map to TRBD1. The sample consisted of PBMCs. This receptor was identified in a female donor in good health and CMV-seronegative. CDR3 nucleotides: TGTGCCAGCAGTTTGGGACAGATCAACGAGCAGTACTTC. As protein: CASSLGQINEQYF.